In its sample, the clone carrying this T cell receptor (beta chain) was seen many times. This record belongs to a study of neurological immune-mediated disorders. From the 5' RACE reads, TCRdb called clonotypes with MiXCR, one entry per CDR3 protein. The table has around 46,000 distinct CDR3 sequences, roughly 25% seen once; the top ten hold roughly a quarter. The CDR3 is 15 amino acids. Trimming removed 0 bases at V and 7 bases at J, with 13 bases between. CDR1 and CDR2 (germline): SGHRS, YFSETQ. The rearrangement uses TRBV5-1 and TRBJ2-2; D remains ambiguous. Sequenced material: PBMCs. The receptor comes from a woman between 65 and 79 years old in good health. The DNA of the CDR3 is TGCGCCAGCAGCTTGGGCGGTGTAGGGATCGGGGAGCTGTTTTTT. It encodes CASSLGGVGIGELFF.